This TCR beta chain is from a study of blood T cell repertoires in COVID-19 (TCRdb year 2020). For context, the study as a whole: The collaborator samples originated in the United States, Italy and Spain and spanned the acute and convalescent phases of COVID-19. The material from the prospective study consisted of cDNA or gDNA derived from T cells, B-cell-depleted T cells, or PBMCs. Subjects who had been exposed to COVID-19, were actively infected with it, or had recovered from it provided the deeply sampled blood TCRbeta repertoires that made up the dataset. A freely available public database, intended as a resource for researchers studying the immune response to SARS-CoV-2, is where the repertoires were released. Samples came from the ongoing ImmuneRACE study (first 160 participants) plus 1,254 subjects from 6 global collaborators. Sample metadata almost always included a de-identified subject ID, COVID-19 status, age in years and sex. HLA class I and class II types, where available, came from metadata supplied by the sample provider rather than from assay-based typing.

TCRbeta CDR3 regions were amplified from genomic DNA using the immunoSEQ Assay, a bias-controlled multiplex PCR. The published analysis was carried out like this. Nucleated cell counts per sample were estimated from amplification of reference gene primers within the assay. To quantify the absolute abundance of each unique TCRbeta CDR3 rearrangement, sequence reads were collapsed and filtered. Productive Simpson clonality was computed per sample as the square root of Simpson's diversity index over productive rearrangements. TCRdb stores this immuneACCESS table with in-frame sequences only. Part of the clones is absent; in the studies checked, under half of the shortfall reflects unresolved V genes, and no reason is known for the rest. That table furnishes V, J and clone size, whereas the DNA furnished D and trimming. This sample has about 200,000 clones in its table, and roughly 86% of those were observed once. More than 2.5% of the sample is taken by the ten largest.

The CDR3 sequence holds 15 residues, the cysteine and phenylalanine included. Only the CDR3 part of the read is kept: 45 bases, read in frame from the first base. At the junction V is shortened by 5 bases and J by 0 bases, with 12 bases in between. The CDR1 and CDR2 encoded by the germline V gene are SGHRS and YFSETQ. This clone was found a few times. There is no known antigen for this receptor. Per-base qualities were not stored, and no clone one base away is much larger. The collaborating institutions used their own protocols to collect whole blood in K2EDTA tubes. Collaborator samples were shipped for TCRbeta analysis as frozen whole blood, isolated PBMCs, or DNA extracted from either sample type. Overall study results and their limits: The quantity of clinical and demographic metadata differed by source and by participant and was supplied without curation.

The sequenced sample consisted of peripheral blood. This clonotype originated in a man aged 55 to 70 with acute or convalescent COVID-19. The sequence joins TRBV5-1 to TRBJ1-5; 6 matching bases give a weak D call of TRBD1. The CDR3 reads as follows: CASSPQGFSNQPQHF. The nucleotides read TGCGCCAGCAGTCCACAGGGATTTAGCAATCAGCCCCAGCATTTT.